The following is a T cell receptor (beta chain) sequence with its context. This entry comes from a study of control samples from healthy donors and cancer patients. V was cut by 5 bases and J by 1 base, with 9 bases left in between. The CDR3 covers 15 residues. Germline V CDR1 and CDR2: SGHTA, FQGTGA. Data came from immunoSEQ multiplex PCR; TCRdb stores just in-frame clones and leaves some out. The sample holds 90,000 to 95,000 clones, over 80% seen once. The chain has TRBV7-3 and TRBJ2-6; D is ambiguous. The TCR originated in a man in his thirties or forties in good health. The sequenced material came from blood. Written as DNA, the CDR3 is TGTGCCAGCAGCGCTATTAGGTCTGGGGCCAACGTCCTGACTTTC. Encoded protein: CASSAIRSGANVLTF.